This T cell receptor beta chain was captured by sequencing in a study of blood T cell repertoires in COVID-19. Assay: immunoSEQ multiplex PCR; the TCRdb copy retains only in-frame clones and omits some. The sample lists about 80,000 clones; under 90% were seen once. Sequenced input: peripheral blood. The sequence was obtained from a human donor in a cohort sampled during active COVID-19.

CDR3 DNA: TGTGCCAGCAGCCTCACCCTTCGGGTGGGACCCCTCCACTTT. It yields the protein CASSLTLRVGPLHF. The chain employs TRBV27 and TRBJ1-6; no firm D call. V was clipped by 6 bases and J by 12 bases, with 18 bases between them. The CDR3 runs 14 residues. Germline-derived CDR1 and CDR2 are MNHEY and SMNVEV (reference sequence).